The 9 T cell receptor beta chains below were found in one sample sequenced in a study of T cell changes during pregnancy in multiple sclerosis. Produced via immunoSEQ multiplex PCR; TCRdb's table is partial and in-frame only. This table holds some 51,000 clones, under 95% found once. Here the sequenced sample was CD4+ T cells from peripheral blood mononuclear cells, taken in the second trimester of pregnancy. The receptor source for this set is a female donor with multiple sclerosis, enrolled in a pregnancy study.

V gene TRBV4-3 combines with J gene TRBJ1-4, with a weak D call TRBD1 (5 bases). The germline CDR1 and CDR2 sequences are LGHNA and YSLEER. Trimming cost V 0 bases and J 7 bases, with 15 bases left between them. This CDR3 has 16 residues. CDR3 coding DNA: TGCGCCAGCAGCCAAGACAGGGCGGGGACTCTTGAAAAACTGTTTTTT. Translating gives CASSQDRAGTLEKLFF.

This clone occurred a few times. CDR3 DNA sequence: TGTGCCAGCAGCCAAGTTACTAACACTGAAGCTTTCTTT. Translation gives CASSQVTNTEAFF. The chain links TRBV6-5 to TRBJ1-1; D is ambiguous. Per the germline V gene, CDR1 is MNHEY and CDR2 is SVGAGI. CDR3 length equals 13 residues. V lost 6 bases and J 2 bases, leaving 10 bases between the germline ends.

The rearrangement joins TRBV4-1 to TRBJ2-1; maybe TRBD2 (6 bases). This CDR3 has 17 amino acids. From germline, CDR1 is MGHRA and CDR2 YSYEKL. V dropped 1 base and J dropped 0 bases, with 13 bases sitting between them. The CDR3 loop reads CASSQARDFPSYNEQFF. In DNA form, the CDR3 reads TGCGCCAGCAGCCAAGCCCGGGACTTCCCCTCCTACAATGAGCAGTTCTTC.

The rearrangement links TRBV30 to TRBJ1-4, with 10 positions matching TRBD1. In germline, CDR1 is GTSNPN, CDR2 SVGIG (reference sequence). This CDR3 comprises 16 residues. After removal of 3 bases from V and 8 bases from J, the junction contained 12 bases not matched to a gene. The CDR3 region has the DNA TGTGCCTGGAGCCCTAATAGGGACAGGGGTAACGAAAAACTGTTTTTT. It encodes CAWSPNRDRGNEKLFF.

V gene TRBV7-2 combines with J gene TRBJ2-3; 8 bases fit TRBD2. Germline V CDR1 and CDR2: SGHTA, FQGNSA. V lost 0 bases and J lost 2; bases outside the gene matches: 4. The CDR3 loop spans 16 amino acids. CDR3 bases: TGTGCCAGCAGCTTAGCTAGCGGGGCGTTCACAGATACGCAGTATTTT. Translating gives CASSLASGAFTDTQYF.

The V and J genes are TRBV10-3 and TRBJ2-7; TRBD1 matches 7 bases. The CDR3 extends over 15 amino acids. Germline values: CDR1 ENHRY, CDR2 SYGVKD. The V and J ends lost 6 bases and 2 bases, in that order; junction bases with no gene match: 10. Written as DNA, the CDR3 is TGTGCCATCAGCTCCGGGACAGTAATAGCCTACGAGCAGTACTTC. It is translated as CAISSGTVIAYEQYF.

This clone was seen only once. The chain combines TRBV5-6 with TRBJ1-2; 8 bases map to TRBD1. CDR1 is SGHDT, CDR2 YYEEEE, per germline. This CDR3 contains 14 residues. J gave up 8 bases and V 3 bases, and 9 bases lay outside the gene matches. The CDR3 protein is CASSSRDRGTGYTF. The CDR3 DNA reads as TGTGCCAGCAGCTCCCGAGACAGGGGTACGGGCTACACCTTC.

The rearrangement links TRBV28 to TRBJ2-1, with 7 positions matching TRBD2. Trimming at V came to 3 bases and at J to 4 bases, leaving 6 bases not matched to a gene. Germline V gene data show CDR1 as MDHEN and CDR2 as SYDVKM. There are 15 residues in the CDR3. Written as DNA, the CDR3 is TGTGCCAGCAGTTTGTCCCCGGGGGGATACAATGAGCAGTTCTTC. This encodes CASSLSPGGYNEQFF.

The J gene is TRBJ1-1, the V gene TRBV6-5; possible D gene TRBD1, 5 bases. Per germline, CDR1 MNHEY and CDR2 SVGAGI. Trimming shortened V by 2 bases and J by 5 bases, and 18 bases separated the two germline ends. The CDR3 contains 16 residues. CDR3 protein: CASSYRGVGVGTEAFF. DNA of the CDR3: TGTGCCAGCAGTTACCGGGGGGTGGGGGTAGGGACTGAAGCTTTCTTT.